This T cell receptor beta chain was captured by sequencing in a study of cytomegalovirus exposure and HLA in healthy donors. General study results and limits: A later analysis, which compared TCR beta chains of equal frequency, found the HLA-associated ones more clonally expanded. Analyzed later, association rates of TCRs varied across HLA loci, with DRB1 most and HLA-C fewest. Sequence variants that were highly shared formed a cluster that was likely a sequencing artifact.

This CDR3 has 15 amino acids. V lost 5 bases to trimming and J lost 5 bases, with 15 bases between them. Germline CDR1 LNHDA, CDR2 SQIVND (reference sequence). This PCR relied on a set of 60 Vbeta primers and 13 Jbeta primers. Assay used: immunoSEQ multiplex PCR; TCRdb lists only in-frame clones, some missing. Of fewer than 200,000 clones listed, around 90% are singletons. Turning to this clone: What it recognizes is unknown.

Specimen: PBMCs. The receptor's source is a woman aged 30 to 39 in good health and CMV-seronegative. The chain has TRBV19 and TRBJ1-4, with a tentative D call TRBD1 (6 bases). The CDR3 nucleotides are TGTGCCAGTAGTCCTGACAGGTCCTCGAATGAAAAACTGTTTTTT. It translates to CASSPDRSSNEKLFF.